This note documents a single T cell receptor (beta chain) sequence. Germline V gene sequence: CDR1 SGHAT, CDR2 FQNNGV. The CDR3 runs to 14 residues. Trimming shortened V by 3 bases and J by 0 bases, and 8 bases separated the two germline ends. The sample comes from a study of blood T cell repertoires in COVID-19. Study details: Both acute and convalescent COVID-19 samples were obtained from the United States, Italy and Spain. T cells, B-cell-depleted T cells, or PBMCs supplied cDNA or gDNA.

Clones were read by immunoSEQ multiplex PCR, and TCRdb kept only the in-frame ones, dropping some. Of around 500,000 clones listed, around 85% are singletons. This receptor was identified in a human donor in a cohort sampled during active COVID-19. The chain carries TRBV11-2 and TRBJ1-1, with D possibly being TRBD1 (5 bases). The sample taken for sequencing was peripheral blood. The CDR3 bases are TGTGCCAGCAGCTTGGGGCGGTTGAACACTGAAGCTTTCTTT. As protein: CASSLGRLNTEAFF.